This TCR beta chain was identified in a study of CD8+ T cells in alopecia areata (dated by TCRdb to 2017 to 2018). Regarding the study in general: Treated patients were enrolled in an open-label pilot trial of oral tofacitinib, 5 to 10 mg twice daily, for moderate-to-severe alopecia areata. Patients received tofacitinib for 6 to 18 months and were then followed off drug for 6 months to check for delayed response and recurrence. Disease severity in treated patients was measured with the SALT score, which quantifies the percentage of affected scalp surface area. The study used high-throughput TCRbeta sequencing to examine T cell clonal expansion in alopecia areata, in both the C3H/HeJ mouse model and human patients. Scalp tissue and sorted CD4+ and CD8+ peripheral blood T cells from patchy and totalis/universalis alopecia areata patients and from healthy controls were covered by human TCRbeta sequencing. Biopsies were taken from tofacitinib-treated patients at baseline and again at 4 and 24 weeks into treatment, and several of those patients also had a later scalp biopsy. Scalp clonality was compared among normal scalp (n=4), patchy alopecia areata scalp (n=8), and alopecia totalis/universalis scalp (n=8). The RNA source kit depended on sample type: the PAXgene miRNA kit for fixed scalp, the miRNeasy kit for PBMCs, and the RNeasy kit for mouse skin. immunoSEQ multiplex PCR using 35 Vbeta forward primers and 13 Jbeta reverse primers was used to amplify TCRbeta CDR3 regions.

With regard to this clone: What antigen it recognizes has not been identified. No quality values exist for individual bases; no much larger clone is one base distant.

The time point label, as the study defines it: roughly 27 days on oral tofacitinib. What the treatment or condition label conveys for this sample: oral pan-JAK inhibitor, 5-10 mg twice daily. Lesional scalp punch biopsies and peripheral blood were obtained from alopecia areata patients. PBMCs were isolated by density centrifugation and stained for CD3, CD4 and CD8, after which CD4+ and CD8+ T cells were sorted on a FACSAria. Libraries were prepared through the immunoSEQ multiplex PCR assay. To provide template for TCR sequencing, every sample had RNA extracted and reverse transcribed into cDNA. SuperScript III was used to make first-strand cDNA, primed with a 2:1 mix of oligo-dT and random hexamers. Amplification bias was assessed with a synthetic immune receptor repertoire, and residual bias was removed computationally. As for how the authors treated the data: Raw reads were preprocessed to remove errors, and CDR3 was defined by IMGT conventions from the conserved cysteine to phenylalanine. To get clonality, Shannon entropy was normalized by log2 of the number of productive unique TCRs and the result was subtracted from 1. Whether scalp clones were CD4 or CD8 was inferred by matching scalp TCRbeta sequences against CD4 and CD8 repertoires sorted from blood. The table comes from immuneACCESS by way of TCRdb, which keeps in-frame sequences with V and J called. Part of the clones is missing from these tables; in studies checked, under half for an unresolved V gene and the rest for unknown reasons. The V and J calls and the clone size are those of that table, but D and trimming were determined from the DNA. For this sample there are some 200,000 clones; approximately 60% appear just once. About 3.5% of the sample belongs to the ten largest clones.

Overall study results and their limits: The treated cohort was small, with a single nonresponder, so links between baseline CD8+ expansion and response need larger studies. Shared TCR sequences between patients were less evident than in mice, which may be partly attributable to HLA diversity in the patient population. Unlike mouse skin, where gammadelta T cells dominate, normal human skin contains resident alphabeta T cells that get sequenced too, which complicates analysis of the scalp TCR repertoire. During tofacitinib treatment, many expanded lesional clones remained in scalp and blood, and this persistence may partly explain relapse after treatment is stopped. Lesional scalp, especially in alopecia totalis/universalis, showed higher clonality and more expanded CD8+ clones than normal scalp, suggesting antigenic drive. Tofacitinib significantly lowered scalp clonality and the number of expanded CD8+ clones among the top 100 scalp clones.

The germline V gene yields KGHSH for CDR1 and LQKENI for CDR2. The CDR3 covers 14 residues, taking in both the cysteine and the phenylalanine. Of the read, only the CDR3 DNA is kept; its 42 bases are in frame from base 1. Trimming costs V 3 bases and J 8 bases, and their ends lie 11 bases apart. This TCR came from a human donor with alopecia areata. Sequenced here: CD4+ T cells sorted from blood, sampled at week 4, from a patient treated with tofacitinib. Here the chain combines TRBV18 and TRBJ1-6, with the D gene uncertain. CDR3 loop: CASSPGRDYSPLHF. The nucleotides are TGTGCCAGCTCACCCGGCAGAGACTATTCACCCCTCCACTTT.